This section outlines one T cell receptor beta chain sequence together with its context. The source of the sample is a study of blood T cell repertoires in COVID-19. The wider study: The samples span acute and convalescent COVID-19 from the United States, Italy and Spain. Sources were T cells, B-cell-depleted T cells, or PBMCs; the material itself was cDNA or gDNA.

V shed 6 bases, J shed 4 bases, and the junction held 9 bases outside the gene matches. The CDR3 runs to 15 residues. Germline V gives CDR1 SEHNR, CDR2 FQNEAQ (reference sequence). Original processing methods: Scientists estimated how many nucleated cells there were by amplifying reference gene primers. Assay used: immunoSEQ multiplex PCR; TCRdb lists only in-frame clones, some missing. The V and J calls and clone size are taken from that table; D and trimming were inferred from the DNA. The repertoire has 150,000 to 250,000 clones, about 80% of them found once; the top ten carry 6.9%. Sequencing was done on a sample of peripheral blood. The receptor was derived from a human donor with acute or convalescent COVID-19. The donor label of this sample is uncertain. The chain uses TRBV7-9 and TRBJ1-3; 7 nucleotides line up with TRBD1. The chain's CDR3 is CASRSKDRIGNTIYF. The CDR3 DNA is TGTGCCAGCAGGTCCAAGGACAGGATCGGAAACACCATATATTTT.